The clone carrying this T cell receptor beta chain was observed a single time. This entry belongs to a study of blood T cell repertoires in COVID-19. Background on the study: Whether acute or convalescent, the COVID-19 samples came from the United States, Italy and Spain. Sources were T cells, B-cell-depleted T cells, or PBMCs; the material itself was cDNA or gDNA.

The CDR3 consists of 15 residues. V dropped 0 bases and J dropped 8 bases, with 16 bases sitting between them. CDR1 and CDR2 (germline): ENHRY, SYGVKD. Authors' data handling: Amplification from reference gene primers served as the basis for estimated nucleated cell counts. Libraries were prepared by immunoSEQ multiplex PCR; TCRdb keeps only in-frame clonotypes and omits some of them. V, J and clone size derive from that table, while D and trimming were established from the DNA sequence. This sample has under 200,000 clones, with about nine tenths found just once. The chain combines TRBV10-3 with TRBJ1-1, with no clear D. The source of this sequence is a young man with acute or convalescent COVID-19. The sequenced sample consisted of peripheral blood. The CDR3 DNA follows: TGTGCCATCAGTGAGTCGTCCACACGGGGAGGGGAAGCTTTCTTT. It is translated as CAISESSTRGGEAFF.